The present T cell receptor beta chain was sequenced within a study of blood T cells in healthy people across ages. Study-level results: Naive CD4+ cells and diversity were both higher in long-lived donors than in aged donors.

CDR1 is LGHNT, CDR2 FRNRAP, per germline. The CDR3 is 15 residues long. V lost 5 bases and J lost 1, with 14 bases in between. On this clonotype itself: Its matching antigen is unknown.

No fewer than 5.5 micrograms of total RNA were isolated from every sample. Next came a second PCR, run for about 7 to 12 cycles, which used a sample-barcoded 5' primer along with a J-beta primer mix. Each TCR beta cDNA got a 12-nucleotide random molecular identifier. TCRdb re-derived calls from the 5' RACE reads in MiXCR, one entry per CDR3 protein. The sample has over 1,300,000 distinct CDR3 sequences; 45% to 70% are singletons. This sequence was found in a man between 18 and 29 years old in good health. The sample consisted of blood. This chain links TRBV12-5 with TRBJ2-5; D is perhaps TRBD1 (6 bases). The chain's CDR3 is CASGEGVSTQETQYF. For the CDR3, the DNA is TGTGCTAGTGGTGAGGGGGTCTCGACCCAAGAGACCCAGTACTTC. Based on the CDR3 plus reference TRBV12-5 and TRBJ2-5, the full variable domain is DARVTQTPRHKVTEMGQEVTMRCQPILGHNTVFWYRQTMMQGLELLAYFRNRAPLDDSGMPKDRFSAEMPDATLATLKIQPSEPRDSAVYFCASGEGVSTQETQYFGPGTRLLVL.